The next 2 T cell receptor beta chains were all read from a single sample in a study of cytomegalovirus exposure and HLA in healthy donors. It was with 60 Vbeta and 13 Jbeta primers that the PCR ran. Sequenced by immunoSEQ multiplex PCR; TCRdb stores in-frame clones only, minus some. The sample lists approximately 110,000 clones, 50% to 70% occurring once. What was sequenced was PBMCs. The source is a man aged 25 to 40 in good health and CMV-seropositive.

Of note for this clone: The junction departs from the called germline gene at one end, perhaps through a read error. The chain couples TRBV2 to TRBJ2-1, with 9 bases aligning to TRBD2. CDR3 length equals 14 residues. From germline, CDR1 is SNHLY and CDR2 FYNNEI. The CDR3 sequence: CASSESLAGNEQLF. DNA of the CDR3: TGTGCCAGCAGTGAAAGTCTAGCGGGAAATGAGCAGCTCTTC.

The chain combines TRBV6-1 with TRBJ2-2, with D possibly matching TRBD1 (5 bases). Trimming left V 7 bases short and J 5 bases short, with 11 bases between. Germline loops: CDR1 MNHNS, CDR2 SASEGT. This CDR3 is built from 13 residues. CDR3: CASTREGTGELFF. In DNA, the CDR3 is TGTGCCAGCACCAGGGAAGGGACCGGGGAGCTGTTTTTT.